The entry that follows covers one T cell receptor beta chain sequence. This clonotype was observed many times. The antigen it binds to is not known. No base qualities exist here, and no much larger clone lies one base off it. The data originate from a study of T cell repertoires in cytomegalovirus infection (dated by TCRdb to between 2018 and 2020). Context from the whole study: Donor HLA type was relevant to the analysis, because carriage of CMV infection together with the matching HLA type was indicated by public TCR beta signatures.

Summary of the overall study and its limitations: In the ex vivo response, HLA-C-restricted CMV-specific TCR beta clonotypes were dominant, and in two of eight donors the single most frequent clonotype came from this HLA-C-restricted group. In both this cohort and an independent roughly 350-donor cohort, the cumulative frequency of public TCR beta family members distinguished carriers of CMV infection plus the relevant HLA type.

The listed sequencing device is Illumina HiSeq 1500. TCRdb applied fastp at Q25 and MiXCR to the public reads, then kept only in-frame beta chains. Every CDR3 protein is listed once, alongside the most common genes and DNA of its rows. The sample data list more than 140,000 distinct CDR3 sequences, and under 8.5% of these were observed just once. The ten largest clonotypes hold over 15% of the sample. Relative to germline, V is missing 1 base and J is missing 7 bases, with 8 bases of the junction outside any gene match. Reading the germline V gene gives CDR1 SGHVS and CDR2 FQNEAQ. Measured from the cysteine to the phenylalanine, the CDR3 is 15 residues long. The kept DNA is CDR3 alone, 45 bases in frame from the first base.

Sequencing was done on a sample of PBMCs. The TCR sequence derives from a human donor in good health (CMV status not recorded). Some clones in this sample may be carry-over from other donors' samples. The sequence joins TRBV7-8 to TRBJ1-1; TRBD1 matches 8 bases in the middle. The encoded CDR3 is CASSLVPGGRGEAFF. The DNA reads TGTGCCAGCAGCTTAGTTCCAGGGGGCAGAGGTGAAGCTTTCTTT.